Following are 7 T cell receptor beta chains from one sample sequenced in a study of cytomegalovirus exposure and HLA in healthy donors. Primers included in the PCR were 60 Vbeta and 13 Jbeta primers. Libraries were prepared by immunoSEQ multiplex PCR; TCRdb keeps only in-frame clonotypes and omits some of them. In the table there are approximately 140,000 clones, approximately 78% of which are singletons. The sequenced sample was PBMCs. The receptors derive from a man aged 18 to 29 in good health and CMV-seropositive.

The chain combines TRBV29-1 with TRBJ2-1, with 7 bases fitting TRBD2. Germline V gene data show CDR1 as SQVTM and CDR2 as ANQGSEA. CDR3 size: 14 residues. With V trimmed by 6 bases and J by 6 bases, 11 bases remained unmatched. The CDR3 sequence is CSVRGAGILNEQFF. DNA for the CDR3: TGCAGCGTCCGCGGAGCGGGAATCCTCAATGAGCAGTTCTTC.

The CDR3, as DNA: TGCGCCAGCAGCGTCCTAGCGGGAGGGGGAGATACGCAGTATTTT. Its protein product is CASSVLAGGGDTQYF. The V and J genes are TRBV5-1 and TRBJ2-3; 12 positions match TRBD2. The germline V gene encodes CDR1 SGHRS and CDR2 YFSETQ. With V trimmed by 4 bases and J by 5 bases, 5 bases remained unmatched. The CDR3 consists of 15 residues. The full variable domain, its missing parts supplied by reference TRBV5-1 and TRBJ2-3, is KAGVTQTPRYLIKTRGQQVTLSCSPISGHRSVSWYQQTPGQGLQFLFEYFSETQRNKGNFPGRFSGRQFSNSRSEMNVSTLELGDSALYLCASSVLAGGGDTQYFGPGTRLTVL.

This chain links TRBV5-1 with TRBJ2-1; D is possibly TRBD2 (5 bases). There are 15 residues in the CDR3. V dropped 2 bases and J dropped 5 bases, with 14 bases sitting between them. Germline V CDR1 and CDR2: SGHRS, YFSETQ. CDR3 nucleotides: TGCGCCAGCAGCTTATCACGGGATGGCCACAATGAGCAGTTCTTC. It translates to CASSLSRDGHNEQFF.

The chain recombines TRBV18 with TRBJ2-7; possible D gene TRBD2, 5 bases. The germline V and J ends were trimmed by 2 bases and 3 bases, with 11 bases remaining between them. Germline loops: CDR1 KGHSH, CDR2 LQKENI. CDR3 length: 14 residues. CDR3 nucleotide sequence: TGTGCCAGCTCACCAGGGAACGAGGGCTACGAGCAGTACTTC. This translates into CASSPGNEGYEQYF. Full variable domain (remainder filled in from reference TRBV18 and TRBJ2-7): NAGVMQNPRHLVRRRGQEARLRCSPMKGHSHVYWYRQLPEEGLKFMVYLQKENIIDESGMPKERFSAEFPKEGPSILRIQQVVRGDSAAYFCASSPGNEGYEQYFGPGTRLTVT.

This chain links TRBV7-9 with TRBJ1-1; a possible D gene is TRBD1 (6 bases). Germline assignment: CDR1 SEHNR and CDR2 FQNEAQ (reference sequence). The CDR3 consists of 14 residues. Deletions cut 1 base from V and 1 base from J, with 7 bases between. The CDR3 spells CASSLGTANTEAFF. Here the CDR3 DNA reads TGTGCCAGCAGCTTAGGGACAGCGAACACTGAAGCTTTCTTT.

CDR3 bases: TGTGCCAGTAGTATAGGTTTCCTCCTCGGACTAGCGGCCCCCGAGACCCAGTACTTC. Amino acid sequence: CASSIGFLLGLAAPETQYF. V gene TRBV19 combines with J gene TRBJ2-5; 10 bases match TRBD2. Unmatched junction bases numbered 16, after V lost 1 base and J lost 5 bases. The CDR3 extends over 19 amino acids. Germline V lookup: CDR1 LNHDA, CDR2 SQIVND (reference sequence).

J is TRBJ2-7 and V is TRBV27; D gene uncertain. Trimming took off 6 bases at V and 0 bases at J, with 6 bases between the two ends. This CDR3 has 12 residues. From germline, CDR1 is MNHEY and CDR2 SMNVEV (reference sequence). The CDR3 region is CASSSNSYEQYF. CDR3 DNA: TGTGCCAGCAGCTCTAACTCCTACGAGCAGTACTTC.